This TCR beta chain was recovered during a study of shared clonotypes between healthy human individuals. Whole-study context: The composition of the donors was a couple of women and a few men aged 18 to 49.

At least ten counts were recorded for this clone. This CDR3 is also generated by other DNA sequences in the sample. Sequencing was performed with immunoSEQ multiplex PCR; in TCRdb, only in-frame clones are kept and a portion is missing. This table has approximately 460,000 clones, roughly 80% appearing once. The ends were cut back, 3 bases at V and 8 bases at J, with 19 bases in the middle. Germline V gene sequence: CDR1 LNHDA, CDR2 SQIVND (reference sequence). The CDR3 is 16 residues long. Sequenced material: PBMCs. This TCR came from a woman aged 40-49 years in good health. Some clones in this sample may be carry-over from other donors' samples. This chain connects TRBV19 to TRBJ2-2, with D perhaps TRBD2 (6 bases). The CDR3 region has the DNA TGTGCCAGTAGTATTGACCCGGGACTGCTGTCGGGGGAGCTGTTTTTT. It yields the protein CASSIDPGLLSGELFF.